This entry describes one TCR beta chain. It has no known antigen specificity. No much larger clonotype is one base removed from it; base qualities were not supplied. The germline ends are 11 bases apart after V is trimmed by 5 bases and J by 0 bases. CDR1 and CDR2, per the germline V gene, are SGHVS and FNYEAQ. The CDR3, cysteine through phenylalanine, is 16 amino acids long. Just the 48-base CDR3 DNA is kept, in frame starting at base 1. The Qiagen DNeasy kit was used to extract genomic DNA from unsorted PBMCs and from the negatively selected CD4+ and CD8+ fractions. Using primers that anneal to V and J segments, immunoSEQ multiplex PCR amplified the TCR beta CDR3 regions. A synthetic immune receptor repertoire was used to minimize amplification bias, and any remaining bias was removed computationally after sequencing. The study's processing was this. Custom Python scripts were used to quantify repertoire diversity as the Shannon entropy index. Unsorted, CD4+ and CD8+ repertoires were analyzed separately, except for combined analyses in which CD4+ and CD8+ sequences were merged in silico. TCRdb retrieved this table from immuneACCESS and kept in-frame rearrangements only. Not all clones are present; in checked studies, unresolved V genes account for under half, and no reason is known for the remainder. V and J calls and clone size are those listed in that table; D and trimming were worked out from the DNA. This sample comprises 20,000 to 30,000 clones, about 89% of them detected only once. The ten largest make up 0.5% to 0.6% of the sample.

The data originate from a study of PD-1 blockade in classical Hodgkin lymphoma (dated by TCRdb to the early 2020s). Study-wide context: A peripheral blood immune signature of response to PD-1 blockade in classical Hodgkin lymphoma was defined using TCR beta sequencing and CyTOF.

Summary of the overall study and its limitations: Baseline TCR diversity was reported to be lower in newly diagnosed patients than in healthy donors, and even lower in relapsed/refractory patients. Only a single clinical trial cohort was studied, and what caused the repertoire differences, possibly disease activity or prior therapy, remained undefined.

This specimen's time point label, interpreted: newly diagnosed, previously untreated cHL patient sample. A Miltenyi CD4+ T cell isolation kit was used for magnetic negative selection to purify CD4+ T cells from thawed PBMCs. To serve as a comparison group for the relapsed/refractory trial patients, PBMCs were sequenced from patients with newly diagnosed, previously untreated classical Hodgkin lymphoma. Peripheral blood was collected in 8 mL Vacutainer Cell Preparation Tubes, from which PBMCs were isolated by centrifugation and then cryopreserved. Purified CD4+ and CD8+ fractions were generated only in cases for which an additional PBMC sample was available. Magnetically labelled cells were removed on LS columns in a quadroMACS separator, and the flow-through was retained as the purified fraction.

The rearrangement combines TRBV7-6 with TRBJ2-6, with no confidently assigned D gene. The sequence was collected from a human donor with classical Hodgkin lymphoma. Sequenced material: CD4+ T cells from blood. The CDR3 region has the sequence CASSTSRPSGANVLTF. Read as DNA, the sequence is TGTGCCAGCAGCACCAGTCGCCCCTCTGGGGCCAACGTCCTGACTTTC.